This T cell receptor (beta chain) was obtained from a study of T cells expressing NK-cell markers. As the method of synthesis, 5'RACE template switching with UMIs yielded TCR beta cDNA. TCRdb reprocessed the 5' RACE reads and stores each CDR3 protein as one record, lacking DNA. The listing records about 260,000 distinct CDR3 sequences. This CDR3 is 14 amino acids long. Germline V gene lookup returns CDR1 GTSNPN and CDR2 SVGIG (reference sequence). The rearrangement joins TRBV30 to TRBJ1-2; the TCRdb call, TRBD1, lacks DNA for checking. This clonotype originated in a man in his late teens or twenties in good health. The specimen was blood T cells: a sorted CD56 or NKG2C T cell subset, CD4+ or CD8+ T cells, or bulk PBMC T cells (not recorded which). CDR3 sequence reads: CAFGYGDRWRGYTF.